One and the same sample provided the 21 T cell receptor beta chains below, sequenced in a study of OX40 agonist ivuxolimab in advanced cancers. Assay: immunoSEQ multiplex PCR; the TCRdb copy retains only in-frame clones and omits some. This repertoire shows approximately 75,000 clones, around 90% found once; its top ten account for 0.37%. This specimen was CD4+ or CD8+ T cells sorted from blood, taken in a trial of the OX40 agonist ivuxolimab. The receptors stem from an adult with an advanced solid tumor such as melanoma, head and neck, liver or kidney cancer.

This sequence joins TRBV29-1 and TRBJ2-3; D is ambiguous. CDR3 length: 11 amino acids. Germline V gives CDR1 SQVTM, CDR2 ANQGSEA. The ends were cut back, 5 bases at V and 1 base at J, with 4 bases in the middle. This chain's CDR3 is CSVFGTDTQYF. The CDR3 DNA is TGCAGCGTTTTTGGCACAGATACGCAGTATTTT.

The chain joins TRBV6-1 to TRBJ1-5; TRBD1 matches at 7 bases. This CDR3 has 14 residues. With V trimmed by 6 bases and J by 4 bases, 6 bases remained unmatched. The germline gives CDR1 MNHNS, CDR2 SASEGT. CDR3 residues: CASRRDSTNQPQHF. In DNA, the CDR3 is TGTGCCAGCAGGAGGGACAGCACAAATCAGCCCCAGCATTTT.

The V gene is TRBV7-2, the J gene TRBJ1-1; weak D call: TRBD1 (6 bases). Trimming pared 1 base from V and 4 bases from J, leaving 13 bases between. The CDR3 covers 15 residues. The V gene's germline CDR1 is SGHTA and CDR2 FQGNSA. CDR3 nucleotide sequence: TGTGCCAGCAGCTTAGTAGCAGGGGCGAGCACTGAAGCTTTCTTT. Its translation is CASSLVAGASTEAFF.

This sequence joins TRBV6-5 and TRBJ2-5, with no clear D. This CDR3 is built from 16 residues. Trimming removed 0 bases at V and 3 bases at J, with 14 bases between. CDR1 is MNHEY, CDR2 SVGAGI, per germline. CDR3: CASSYSAGAPKETQYF. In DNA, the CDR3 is TGTGCCAGCAGTTACTCGGCAGGAGCACCCAAAGAGACCCAGTACTTC.

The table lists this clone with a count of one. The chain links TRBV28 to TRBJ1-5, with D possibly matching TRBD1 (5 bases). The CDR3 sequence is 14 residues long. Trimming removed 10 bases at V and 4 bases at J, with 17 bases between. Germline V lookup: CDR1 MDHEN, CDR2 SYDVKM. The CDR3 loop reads CATLGLTLNQPQHF. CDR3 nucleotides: TGTGCCACCCTGGGACTGACCTTGAATCAGCCCCAGCATTTT.

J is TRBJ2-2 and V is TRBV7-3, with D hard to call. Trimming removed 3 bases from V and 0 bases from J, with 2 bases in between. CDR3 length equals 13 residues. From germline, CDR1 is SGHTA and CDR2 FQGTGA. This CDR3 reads CASSFANTGELFF. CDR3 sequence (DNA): TGTGCCAGCAGCTTCGCGAACACCGGGGAGCTGTTTTTT.

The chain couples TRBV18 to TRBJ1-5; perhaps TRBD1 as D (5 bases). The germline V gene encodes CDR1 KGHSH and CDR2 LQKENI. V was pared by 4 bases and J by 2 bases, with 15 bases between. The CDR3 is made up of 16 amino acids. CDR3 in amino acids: CASSRAAGVGNQPQHF. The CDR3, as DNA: TGTGCCAGCTCACGGGCCGCGGGGGTAGGCAATCAGCCCCAGCATTTT.

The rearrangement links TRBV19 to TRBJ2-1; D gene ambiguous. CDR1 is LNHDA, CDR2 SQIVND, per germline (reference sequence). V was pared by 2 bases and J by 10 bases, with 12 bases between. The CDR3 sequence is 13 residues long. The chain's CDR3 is CASSIPRLSEQFF. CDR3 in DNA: TGTGCCAGTAGTATACCCCGCCTCAGCGAGCAGTTCTTC.

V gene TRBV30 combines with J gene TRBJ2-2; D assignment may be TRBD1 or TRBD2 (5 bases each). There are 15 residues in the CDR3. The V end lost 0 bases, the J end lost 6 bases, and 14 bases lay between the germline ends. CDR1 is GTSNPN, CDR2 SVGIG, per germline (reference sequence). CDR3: CAWSVPGTNSGELFF. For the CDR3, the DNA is TGTGCCTGGAGTGTGCCCGGGACGAATTCCGGGGAGCTGTTTTTT.

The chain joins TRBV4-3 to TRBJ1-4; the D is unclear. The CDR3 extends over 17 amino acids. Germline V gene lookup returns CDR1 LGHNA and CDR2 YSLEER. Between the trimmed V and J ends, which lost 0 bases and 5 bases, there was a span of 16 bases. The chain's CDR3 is CASSQDDRLRTNEKLFF. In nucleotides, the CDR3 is TGCGCCAGCAGCCAAGATGACCGGTTGCGTACCAATGAAAAACTGTTTTTT.

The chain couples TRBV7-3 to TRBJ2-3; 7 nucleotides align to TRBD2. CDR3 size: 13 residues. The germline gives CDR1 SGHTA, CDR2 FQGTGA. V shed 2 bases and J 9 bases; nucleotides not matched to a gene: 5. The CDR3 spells CASSLGLVETQYF. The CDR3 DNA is TGTGCCAGCAGCTTAGGACTAGTTGAGACGCAGTATTTT.

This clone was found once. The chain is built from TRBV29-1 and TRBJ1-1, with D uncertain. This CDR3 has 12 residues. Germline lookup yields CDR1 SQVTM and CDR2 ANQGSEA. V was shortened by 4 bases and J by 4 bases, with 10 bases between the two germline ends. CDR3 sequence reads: CSVGQGATEAFF. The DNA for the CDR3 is TGCAGCGTTGGCCAAGGCGCCACTGAAGCTTTCTTT.

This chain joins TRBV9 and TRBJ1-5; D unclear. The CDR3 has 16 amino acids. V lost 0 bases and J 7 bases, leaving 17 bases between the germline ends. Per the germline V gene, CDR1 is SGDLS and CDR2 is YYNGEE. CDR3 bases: TGTGCCAGCAGCGTAGTCTTGCTCCGGCGTTACCAGCCCCAGCATTTT. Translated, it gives CASSVVLLRRYQPQHF.

The CDR3 spells CASSYGDRVGANVLTF. The CDR3, as DNA: TGTGCCAGCAGTTACGGCGACAGGGTTGGGGCCAACGTCCTGACTTTC. This chain joins TRBV6-5 and TRBJ2-6, with 7 nucleotides matching TRBD1. Trimming took 2 bases from V and 3 from J; bases not matched to a gene: 4. The CDR3 is made up of 16 amino acids. The germline V gene encodes CDR1 MNHEY and CDR2 SVGAGI.

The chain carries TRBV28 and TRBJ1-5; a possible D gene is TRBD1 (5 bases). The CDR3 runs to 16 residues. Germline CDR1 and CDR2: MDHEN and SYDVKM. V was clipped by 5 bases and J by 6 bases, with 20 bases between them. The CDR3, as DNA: TGTGCCAGCAGTCCAACAGCCGGCGACAGCGGTCAGCCCCAGCATTTT. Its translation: CASSPTAGDSGQPQHF.

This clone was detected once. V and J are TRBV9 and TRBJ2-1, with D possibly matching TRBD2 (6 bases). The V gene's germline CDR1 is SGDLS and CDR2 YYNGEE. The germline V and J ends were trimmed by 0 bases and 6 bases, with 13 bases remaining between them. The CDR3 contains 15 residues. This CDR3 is CASSVGGGSGNEQFF. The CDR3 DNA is TGTGCCAGCAGCGTAGGTGGGGGGTCAGGCAATGAGCAGTTCTTC.

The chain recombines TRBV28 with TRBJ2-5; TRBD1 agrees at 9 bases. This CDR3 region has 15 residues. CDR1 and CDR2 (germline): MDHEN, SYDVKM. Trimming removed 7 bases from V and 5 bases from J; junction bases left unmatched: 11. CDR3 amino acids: CASIIAGTGSETQYF. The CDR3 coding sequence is TGTGCCAGCATAATCGCGGGGACAGGGTCGGAGACCCAGTACTTC. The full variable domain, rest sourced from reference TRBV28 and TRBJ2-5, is DVKVTQSSRYLVKRTGEKVFLECVQDMDHENMFWYRQDPGLGLRLIYFSYDVKMKEKGDIPEGYSVSREKKERFSLILESASTNQTSMYLCASIIAGTGSETQYFGPGTRLLVL.

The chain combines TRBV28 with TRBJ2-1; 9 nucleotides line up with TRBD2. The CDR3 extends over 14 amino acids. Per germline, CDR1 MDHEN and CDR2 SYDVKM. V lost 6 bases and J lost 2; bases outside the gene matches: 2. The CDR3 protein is CASRRTSAYNEQFF. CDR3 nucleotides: TGTGCCAGCAGGAGGACTAGCGCCTACAATGAGCAGTTCTTC.

As DNA, the CDR3 is TGTGCCAGCAGTTTTGAAGAGGGGGGGTTCACCGGGGAGCTGTTTTTT. Residues: CASSFEEGGFTGELFF. The chain links TRBV28 to TRBJ2-2, with D possibly being TRBD2 (7 bases). Germline CDR1 MDHEN, CDR2 SYDVKM. The V and J ends lost 3 bases and 4 bases respectively, with 15 bases between them. The CDR3 is 16 amino acids.

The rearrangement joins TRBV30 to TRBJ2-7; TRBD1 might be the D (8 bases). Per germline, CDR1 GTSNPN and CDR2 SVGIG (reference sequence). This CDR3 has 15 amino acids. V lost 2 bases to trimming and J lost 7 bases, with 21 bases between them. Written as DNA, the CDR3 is TGTGCCTGGAGTCCTCGGACAGGGAGGGGGGTGGAGCAGTACTTC. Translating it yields CAWSPRTGRGVEQYF.

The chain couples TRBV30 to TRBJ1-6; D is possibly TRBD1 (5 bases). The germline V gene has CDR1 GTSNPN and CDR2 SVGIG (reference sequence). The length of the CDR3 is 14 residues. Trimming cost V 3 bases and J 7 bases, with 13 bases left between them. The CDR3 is CAWSVGQGNSPLHF. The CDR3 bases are TGTGCCTGGAGCGTTGGGCAGGGAAATTCACCCCTCCACTTT.